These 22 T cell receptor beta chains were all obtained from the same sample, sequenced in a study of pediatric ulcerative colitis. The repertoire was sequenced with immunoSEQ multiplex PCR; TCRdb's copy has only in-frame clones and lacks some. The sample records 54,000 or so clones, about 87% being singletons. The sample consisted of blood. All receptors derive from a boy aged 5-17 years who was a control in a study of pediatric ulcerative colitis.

The DNA of the CDR3 is TGCGCCAGCAGCTTGGAGACAGGGGGCACTGAAGCTTTCTTT. This translates into CASSLETGGTEAFF. The chain recombines TRBV5-1 with TRBJ1-1, with 9 bases matching TRBD1. Germline V CDR1 and CDR2: SGHRS, YFSETQ. J lost 4 bases, V lost 0 bases, and 1 base had no gene match. The CDR3 totals 14 residues. Based on the CDR3 plus reference TRBV5-1 and TRBJ1-1, the full variable domain is KAGVTQTPRYLIKTRGQQVTLSCSPISGHRSVSWYQQTPGQGLQFLFEYFSETQRNKGNFPGRFSGRQFSNSRSEMNVSTLELGDSALYLCASSLETGGTEAFFGQGTRLTVV.

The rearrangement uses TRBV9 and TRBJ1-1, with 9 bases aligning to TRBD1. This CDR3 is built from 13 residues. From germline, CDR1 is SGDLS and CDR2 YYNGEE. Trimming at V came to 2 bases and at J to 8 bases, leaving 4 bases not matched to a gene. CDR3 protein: CASSVSGTGEAFF. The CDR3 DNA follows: TGTGCCAGCAGCGTCTCAGGGACAGGGGAAGCTTTCTTT.

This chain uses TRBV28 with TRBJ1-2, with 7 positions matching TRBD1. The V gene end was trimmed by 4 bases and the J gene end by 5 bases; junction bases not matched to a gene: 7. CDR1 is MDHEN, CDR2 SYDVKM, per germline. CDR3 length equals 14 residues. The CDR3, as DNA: TGTGCCAGCAGTTCGGAGGGGGCGAGTTATGGCTACACCTTC. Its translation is CASSSEGASYGYTF.

The CDR3 coding sequence is TGTGCCAGCAGGGGACAGGGGGATGAAAAACTGTTTTTT. It translates to CASRGQGDEKLFF. J is TRBJ1-4 and V is TRBV6-5, with 11 bases that match TRBD1. The CDR3 is 13 residues long. Germline CDR1 is MNHEY and CDR2 is SVGAGI. V shed 6 bases, J shed 6 bases, and the junction held 0 bases outside the gene matches.

CDR3 nucleotide sequence: TGCGCCAGCACCAAGCGGGGGCCGAAGGGGGTGAAGCCAGATACGCAGTATTTT. It encodes CASTKRGPKGVKPDTQYF. V usage is TRBV5-1 and J usage is TRBJ2-3; TRBD2 matches at 8 bases. V was pared by 6 bases and J by 4 bases, with 19 bases of the junction left unmatched. The CDR3 is 18 amino acids. CDR1 is SGHRS, CDR2 YFSETQ, per germline.

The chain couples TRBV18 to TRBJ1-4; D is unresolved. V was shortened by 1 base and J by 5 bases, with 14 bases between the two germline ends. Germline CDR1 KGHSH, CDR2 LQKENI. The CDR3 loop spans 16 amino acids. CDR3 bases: TGTGCCAGCTCACCACGGTCCGCGACGGGGAATGAAAAACTGTTTTTT. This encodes CASSPRSATGNEKLFF.

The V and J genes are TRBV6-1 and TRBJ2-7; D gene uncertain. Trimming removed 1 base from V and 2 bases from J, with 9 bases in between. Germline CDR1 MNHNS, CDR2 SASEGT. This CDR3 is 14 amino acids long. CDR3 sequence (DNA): TGTGCCAGCAGTGAAGTTAGTGGTGCCTACGAGCAGTACTTC. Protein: CASSEVSGAYEQYF.

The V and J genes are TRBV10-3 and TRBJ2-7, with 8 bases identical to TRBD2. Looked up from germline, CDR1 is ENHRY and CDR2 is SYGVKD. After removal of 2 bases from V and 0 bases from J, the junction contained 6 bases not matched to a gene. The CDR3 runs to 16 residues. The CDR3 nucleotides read TGTGCCATCAGTGAGGGGGGCGGGAGGAGCTCCTACGAGCAGTACTTC. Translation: CAISEGGGRSSYEQYF.

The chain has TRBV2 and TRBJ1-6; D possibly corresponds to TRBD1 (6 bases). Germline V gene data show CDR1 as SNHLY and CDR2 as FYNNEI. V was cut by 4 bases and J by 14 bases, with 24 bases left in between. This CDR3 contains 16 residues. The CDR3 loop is CASSGRKQGLRIALHF. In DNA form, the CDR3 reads TGTGCCAGCAGTGGAAGAAAACAGGGCCTTCGGATCGCCCTCCACTTT.

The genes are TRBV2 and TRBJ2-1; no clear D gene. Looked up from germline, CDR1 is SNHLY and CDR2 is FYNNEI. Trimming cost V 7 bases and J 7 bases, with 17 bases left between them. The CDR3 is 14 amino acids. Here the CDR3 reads CASIEGLRRNEQFF. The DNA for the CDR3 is TGTGCCAGCATCGAAGGGCTTCGTAGGAATGAGCAGTTCTTC.

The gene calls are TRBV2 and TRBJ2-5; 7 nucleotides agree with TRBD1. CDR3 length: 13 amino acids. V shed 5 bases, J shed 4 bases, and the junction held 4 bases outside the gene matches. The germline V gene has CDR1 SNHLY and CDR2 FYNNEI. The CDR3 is CASSQTGIETQYF. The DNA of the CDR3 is TGTGCCAGCAGTCAGACAGGGATAGAGACCCAGTACTTC.

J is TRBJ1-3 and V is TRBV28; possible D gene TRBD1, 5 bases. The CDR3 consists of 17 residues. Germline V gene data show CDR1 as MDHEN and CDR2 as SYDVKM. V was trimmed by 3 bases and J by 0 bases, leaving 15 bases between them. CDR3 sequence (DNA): TGTGCCAGCAGTTTTCTCCAGGGATCGGGCTCTGGAAACACCATATATTTT. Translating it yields CASSFLQGSGSGNTIYF.

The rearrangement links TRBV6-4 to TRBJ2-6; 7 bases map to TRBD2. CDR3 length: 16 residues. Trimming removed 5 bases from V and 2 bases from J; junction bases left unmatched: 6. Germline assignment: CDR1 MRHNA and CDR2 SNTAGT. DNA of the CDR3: TGTGCCAGCAGTTTACAGGCGGGGGCTGGGGCCAACGTCCTGACTTTC. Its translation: CASSLQAGAGANVLTF.

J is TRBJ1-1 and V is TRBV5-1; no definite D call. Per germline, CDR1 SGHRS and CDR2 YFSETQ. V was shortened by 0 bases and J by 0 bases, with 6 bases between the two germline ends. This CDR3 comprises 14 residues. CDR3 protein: CASSLDSVNTEAFF. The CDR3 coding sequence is TGCGCCAGCAGCTTGGACTCAGTGAACACTGAAGCTTTCTTT.

The CDR3 loop reads CASSSIGSQWGEQFF. For the CDR3, the DNA is TGTGCCAGCAGCTCAATCGGGAGTCAATGGGGTGAGCAGTTCTTC. The chain links TRBV7-3 to TRBJ2-1; the D gene is possibly TRBD2 (6 bases). CDR3 length: 15 residues. Between the trimmed V and J ends, which lost 4 bases and 9 bases, there was a span of 19 bases. The germline V gene encodes CDR1 SGHTA and CDR2 FQGTGA.

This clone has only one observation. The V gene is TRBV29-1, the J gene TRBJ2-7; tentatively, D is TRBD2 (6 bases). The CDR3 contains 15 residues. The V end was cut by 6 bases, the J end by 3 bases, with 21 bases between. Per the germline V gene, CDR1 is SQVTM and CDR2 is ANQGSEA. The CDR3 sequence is CSVKQSLASNYEQYF. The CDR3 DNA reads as TGCAGCGTGAAACAGTCTCTAGCGTCGAACTACGAGCAGTACTTC.

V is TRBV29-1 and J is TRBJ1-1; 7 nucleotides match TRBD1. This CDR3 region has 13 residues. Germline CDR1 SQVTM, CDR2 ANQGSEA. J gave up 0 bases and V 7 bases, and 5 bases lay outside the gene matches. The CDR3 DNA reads TGCAGCGGGCAGGACAGGATGAACACTGAAGCTTTCTTT. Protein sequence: CSGQDRMNTEAFF.

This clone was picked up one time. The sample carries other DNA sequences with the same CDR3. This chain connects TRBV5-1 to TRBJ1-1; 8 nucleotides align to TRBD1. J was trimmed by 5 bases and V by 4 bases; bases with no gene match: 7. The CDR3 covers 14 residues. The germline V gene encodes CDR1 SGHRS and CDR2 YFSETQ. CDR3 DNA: TGCGCCAGCAGCCCCGGACAGGGAGGTACTGAAGCTTTCTTT. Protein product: CASSPGQGGTEAFF.

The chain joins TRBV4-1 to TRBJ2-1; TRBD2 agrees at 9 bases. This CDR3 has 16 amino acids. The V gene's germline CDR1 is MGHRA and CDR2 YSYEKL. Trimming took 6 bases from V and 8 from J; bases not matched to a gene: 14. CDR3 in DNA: TGCGCCAGCAGTCCAAGAGTTTTAGCGGGAGTCCATGAGCAGTTCTTC. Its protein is CASSPRVLAGVHEQFF.

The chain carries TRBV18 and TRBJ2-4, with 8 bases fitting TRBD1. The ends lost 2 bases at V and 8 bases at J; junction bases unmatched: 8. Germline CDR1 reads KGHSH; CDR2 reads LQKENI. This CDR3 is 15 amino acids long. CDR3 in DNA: TGTGCCAGCTCACCAAGGACAGGGATGGAACACATTCAGTACTTC. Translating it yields CASSPRTGMEHIQYF.

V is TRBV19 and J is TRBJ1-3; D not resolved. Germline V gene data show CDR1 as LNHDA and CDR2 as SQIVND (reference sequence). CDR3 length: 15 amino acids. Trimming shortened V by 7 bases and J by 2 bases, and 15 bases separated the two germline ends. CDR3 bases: TGTGCCAGTACCCCATTAGGGAGAGCTGGAAACACCATATATTTT. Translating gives CASTPLGRAGNTIYF.

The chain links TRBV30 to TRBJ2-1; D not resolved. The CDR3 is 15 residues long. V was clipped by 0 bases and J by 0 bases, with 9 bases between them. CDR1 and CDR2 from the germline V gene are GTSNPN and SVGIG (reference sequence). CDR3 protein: CAWSVSSSSYNEQFF. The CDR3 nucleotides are TGTGCCTGGAGTGTATCCAGCAGCTCCTACAATGAGCAGTTCTTC.